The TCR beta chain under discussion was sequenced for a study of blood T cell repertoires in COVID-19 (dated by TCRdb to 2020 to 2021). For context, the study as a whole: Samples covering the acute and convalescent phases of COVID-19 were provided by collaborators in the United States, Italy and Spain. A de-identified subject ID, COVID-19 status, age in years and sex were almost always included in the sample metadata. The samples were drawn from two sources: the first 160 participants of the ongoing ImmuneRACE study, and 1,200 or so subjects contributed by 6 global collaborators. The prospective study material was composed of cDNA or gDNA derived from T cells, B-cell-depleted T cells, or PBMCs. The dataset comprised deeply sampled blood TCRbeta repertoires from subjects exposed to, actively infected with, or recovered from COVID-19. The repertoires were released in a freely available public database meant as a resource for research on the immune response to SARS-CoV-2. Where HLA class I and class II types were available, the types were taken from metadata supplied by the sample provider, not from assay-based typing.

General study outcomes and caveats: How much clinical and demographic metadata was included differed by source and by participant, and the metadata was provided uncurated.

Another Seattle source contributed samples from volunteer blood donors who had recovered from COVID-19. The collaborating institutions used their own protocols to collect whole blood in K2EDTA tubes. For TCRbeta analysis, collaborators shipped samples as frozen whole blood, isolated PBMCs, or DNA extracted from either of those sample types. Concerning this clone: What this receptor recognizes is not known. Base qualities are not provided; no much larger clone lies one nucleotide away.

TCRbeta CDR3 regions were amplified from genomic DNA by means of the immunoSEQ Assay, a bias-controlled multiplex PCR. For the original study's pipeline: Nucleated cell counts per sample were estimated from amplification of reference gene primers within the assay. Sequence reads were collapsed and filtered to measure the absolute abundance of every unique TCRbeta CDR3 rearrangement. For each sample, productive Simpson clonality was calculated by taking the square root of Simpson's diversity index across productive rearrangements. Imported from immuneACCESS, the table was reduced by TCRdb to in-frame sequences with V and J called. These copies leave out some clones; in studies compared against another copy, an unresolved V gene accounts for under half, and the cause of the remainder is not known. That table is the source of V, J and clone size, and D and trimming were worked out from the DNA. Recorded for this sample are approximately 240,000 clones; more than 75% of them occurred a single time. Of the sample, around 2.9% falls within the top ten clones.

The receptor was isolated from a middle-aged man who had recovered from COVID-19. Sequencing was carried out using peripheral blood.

The DNA is TGTGCCAGCAGTTACTCGACGACAGGGGCAGTCGATGGCTACACCTTC. Its translation reads: CASSYSTTGAVDGYTF. The rearrangement joined TRBV6-5 to TRBJ1-2; 8 bases in the middle match TRBD1. V trim: 0 bases; J trim: 6 bases; unmatched bases: 9. The germline V gene yields MNHEY for CDR1 and SVGAGI for CDR2. Reading from cysteine to phenylalanine, the CDR3 counts 16 amino acids. The kept DNA is CDR3 alone, 48 bases in frame from the first base.